Listed here are 9 T cell receptor beta chains from one sample, sequenced in a study of regulatory T cells in long-lasting Graves disease. Documented time point: newly diagnosed GD, antithyroid drugs for less than 3 months. The TCR library was made from RNA extracted from PBMCs. Building the TCR beta libraries relied on iRepertoire HTBI primers, and CDR3 regions underwent Arm-PCR. One entry per CDR3 protein, called by TCRdb with MiXCR from the multiplex PCR reads. Of some 560,000 distinct CDR3 sequences in the sample, around 16% are singletons; the top ten hold around a quarter. This sample also belongs to another study, concerning T cells in Graves' hyperthyroidism and ophthalmopathy.

The sequences come from peripheral blood mononuclear cells (PBMCs), collected at new diagnosis, from a patient treated with antithyroid drugs. The source of these receptors is a woman aged 40-60 years with Graves disease.

This clonotype was counted ten times or more. The J gene is TRBJ2-7, the V gene TRBV7-6, with D maybe TRBD2 (6 bases). The germline gives CDR1 SGHVS, CDR2 FNYEAQ. The CDR3 has 12 amino acids. V was shortened by 1 base and J by 7 bases, with 8 bases between the two germline ends. DNA of the CDR3: TGTGCCAGCAGCTTAGGCGGGGTTGAGCAGTACTTC. This translates into CASSLGGVEQYF.

This clonotype showed up many times. The chain links TRBV20-1 to TRBJ2-3; D gene unclear. CDR3 length: 11 amino acids. Per germline, CDR1 DFQATT and CDR2 SNEGSKA (reference sequence). The V gene lost 6 bases and the J gene lost 4 bases, with 8 bases spanning the gap. CDR3 nucleotides: TGCAGTGCGGGGAACGCAGATACGCAGTATTTT. It yields the protein CSAGNADTQYF.

This clonotype was observed many times. The gene calls are TRBV2 and TRBJ2-3; tentative D call: TRBD2 (5 bases). The V end was cut by 3 bases, the J end by 0 bases, with 13 bases between. CDR3 length: 16 residues. The germline V gene encodes CDR1 SNHLY and CDR2 FYNNEI. CDR3 in amino acids: CASSERLAASTDTQYF. CDR3 nucleotide sequence: TGTGCCAGCAGTGAGCGGCTAGCAGCTAGCACAGATACGCAGTATTTT.

The chain uses TRBV19 and TRBJ2-7; D is unclear. V lost 4 bases and J lost 6, with 16 bases in between. The CDR3 has 14 residues. Germline V gene sequence: CDR1 LNHDA, CDR2 SQIVND (reference sequence). The CDR3 region is CASSNLIAGTEQYF. CDR3 DNA: TGTGCCAGTAGTAACCTAATTGCAGGAACCGAGCAGTACTTC.

This clonotype was counted many times. The V and J genes are TRBV6-1 and TRBJ1-1; 7 bases map to TRBD1. Germline lookup yields CDR1 MNHNS and CDR2 SASEGT. The junction had 9 bases not matched to a gene; V was cut back by 5 bases and J by 3 bases. CDR3 size: 15 residues. DNA for the CDR3: TGTGCCAGCAGTACTGGGACAGCGGTATACACTGAAGCTTTCTTT. It is translated as CASSTGTAVYTEAFF.

This clonotype was found many times. The chain employs TRBV11-2 and TRBJ2-7; 9 positions match TRBD2. This CDR3 is 17 amino acids long. V gave up 4 bases and J gave up 3 bases; unmatched junction bases: 13. Germline lookup yields CDR1 SGHAT and CDR2 FQNNGV. This chain's CDR3 is CASSSPTGRGGLYEQYF. The CDR3 DNA sequence: TGTGCCAGCAGCTCCCCTACGGGGCGGGGGGGCCTCTACGAGCAGTACTTC.

The rearrangement uses TRBV3-1 and TRBJ1-4; D unresolved. V was shortened by 0 bases and J by 4 bases, with 18 bases between the two germline ends. Germline CDR1 is LGHDT and CDR2 is YNNKEL (reference sequence). The CDR3 is made up of 18 amino acids. In DNA form, the CDR3 reads TGTGCCAGCAGCCAAGATGGTGGGGATGCCGTTGGTAATGAAAAACTGTTTTTT. Amino acids: CASSQDGGDAVGNEKLFF.

This clonotype was found many times. The chain recombines TRBV20-1 with TRBJ1-1; D is perhaps TRBD1 (6 bases). The CDR3 length is 14 residues. The ends were cut back, 7 bases at V and 4 bases at J, with 19 bases in the middle. Germline values: CDR1 DFQATT, CDR2 SNEGSKA (reference sequence). CDR3 DNA sequence: TGCAGTGGCCAGGGGCGGGCGGTCGGCACTGAAGCTTTCTTT. As protein: CSGQGRAVGTEAFF.

This clonotype was detected ten times or more. The V gene is TRBV12-3 or TRBV12-4, the J gene TRBJ2-3; D might be TRBD1 or TRBD2, each matching 6 bases. V lost 4 bases, J lost 6 bases, and 14 bases lay in between. The CDR3 is 14 amino acids. The CDR3, as DNA: TGTGCCAGCAGTTCAACAGGGAGGCGGGATACGCAGTATTTT. As protein: CASSSTGRRDTQYF.